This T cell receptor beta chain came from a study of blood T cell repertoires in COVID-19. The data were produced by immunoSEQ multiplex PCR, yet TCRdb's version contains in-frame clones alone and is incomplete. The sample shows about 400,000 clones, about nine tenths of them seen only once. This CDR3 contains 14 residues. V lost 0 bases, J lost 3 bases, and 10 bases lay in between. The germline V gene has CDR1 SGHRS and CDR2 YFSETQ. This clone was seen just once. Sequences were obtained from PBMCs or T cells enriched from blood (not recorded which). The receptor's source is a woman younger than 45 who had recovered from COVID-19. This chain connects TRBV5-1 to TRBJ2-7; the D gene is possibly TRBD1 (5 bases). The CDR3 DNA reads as TGCGCCAGCAGCTTGGAGACAGTCTTCTACGAGCAGTACTTC. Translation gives CASSLETVFYEQYF. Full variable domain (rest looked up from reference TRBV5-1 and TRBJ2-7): KAGVTQTPRYLIKTRGQQVTLSCSPISGHRSVSWYQQTPGQGLQFLFEYFSETQRNKGNFPGRFSGRQFSNSRSEMNVSTLELGDSALYLCASSLETVFYEQYFGPGTRLTVT.